This T cell receptor beta chain was recovered during a study of blood T cell repertoires in COVID-19. On the study more broadly: Whether acute or convalescent, the COVID-19 samples came from the United States, Italy and Spain. PBMCs, B-cell-depleted T cells, or T cells were the source of the cDNA or gDNA that made up the material.

In the original workflow: Amplifying reference gene primers gave estimates of nucleated cell counts. The method was immunoSEQ multiplex PCR; TCRdb's version includes in-frame clones alone and lacks a portion of them. V and J calls and clone size follow that table, whereas D and trimming were derived from the DNA. Among 150,000 to 200,000 clones, 89% were seen once, and the ten largest hold about 1.9%. Trimming stripped 3 bases from V and 0 bases from J, with 12 bases between. Germline V gives CDR1 MNHEY, CDR2 SMNVEV (reference sequence). The CDR3 length is 15 residues. The genes are TRBV27 and TRBJ2-7, with D perhaps matching TRBD2 (5 bases). The TCR comes from a man in his late teens or twenties who had recovered from COVID-19. The sequenced material came from peripheral blood. Written as DNA, the CDR3 is TGTGCCAGCAGTTTTAGAGAGCGGAGCTCCTACGAGCAGTACTTC. Its translation is CASSFRERSSYEQYF.